This TCR beta chain was captured by sequencing in a study of CD4 and CD8 cells across lung adenocarcinoma regions (dated by TCRdb to the late 2010s). About the full investigation: The study compared tumor centers with tumor margins to examine intratumor heterogeneity of the T cell receptor repertoire.

A word on this clonotype: The antigen it binds to is not known. No per-base quality is available; no much larger clone lies one base away.

Preparation of the library involved PCR. Sequencing took place on a HiSeq X Ten. Through fastp at Q25 and MiXCR, TCRdb rebuilt clones from the public reads, retaining in-frame beta chains. Identical CDR3 proteins give one entry, which carries the most common genes and DNA. The sample table contains about 20,000 distinct CDR3 sequences; only one count was recorded for about 53% of them. Around 25% of the sample comes from the top ten. Patients with localized lung adenocarcinoma, a subtype of non-small cell lung cancer, were used as donors. Samples were obtained from the centers of localized lung adenocarcinomas. CD8+ T cells from tumor tissue were profiled separately from CD4+ T cells for TCR repertoire analysis. The CDR3, from cysteine to phenylalanine, totals 13 residues. Of all the DNA, just the CDR3 is kept, 39 bases in frame from base 1. V loses 9 bases, J loses 10 bases, and the germline ends lie 19 bases apart. Via the germline V gene (reference sequence), CDR1 is WNHNN and CDR2 SYGVQD.

The source of this sequence is a female donor with lung adenocarcinoma. The CD4 and CD8 labels of this study may be unreliable. This chain is built from TRBV10-1 and TRBJ2-4; 5 matching bases give a weak D call of TRBD1. Sequencing was done on a sample of CD8+ T cells from the center of a lung tumor. The sample's cell subset or site label, in plain terms: tumor center region. CDR3 sequence: CARGLCAKDIQYF. In nucleotides, the sequence is TGCGCCAGGGGGCTGTGTGCCAAAGATATTCAGTACTTC.